This T cell receptor beta chain comes out of a study of T cells in narcolepsy. This clone showed up just once. Its antigen is unknown. Sequencing used immunoSEQ multiplex PCR; TCRdb keeps in-frame clones, though not all of them. Of 30,000 to 45,000 clones listed, 70% to 85% were seen once; the top ten hold 1.5% to 2%. Study-wide points: Reportedly, autoreactive clonotypes were serially detected in patients' blood but not controls'. Autoreactive clone sequences were missing from some blood memory CD4+ repertoires.

This CDR3 is built from 15 residues. Germline lookup yields CDR1 MRHNA and CDR2 SNTAGT. Input material: CD45RA- memory CD4+ T cells from PBMCs. The receptor was isolated from a human donor with narcolepsy. The rearrangement links TRBV6-4 to TRBJ1-5, with 9 bases identical to TRBD1. TRBJ2-3 explains the end of the DNA better; the J call may be wrong. Written as DNA, the CDR3 is TGTGCCAGCAGCGCCACGGACAGGGGTGGTCAGCCCCAGTATTTT. This encodes CASSATDRGGQPQYF.